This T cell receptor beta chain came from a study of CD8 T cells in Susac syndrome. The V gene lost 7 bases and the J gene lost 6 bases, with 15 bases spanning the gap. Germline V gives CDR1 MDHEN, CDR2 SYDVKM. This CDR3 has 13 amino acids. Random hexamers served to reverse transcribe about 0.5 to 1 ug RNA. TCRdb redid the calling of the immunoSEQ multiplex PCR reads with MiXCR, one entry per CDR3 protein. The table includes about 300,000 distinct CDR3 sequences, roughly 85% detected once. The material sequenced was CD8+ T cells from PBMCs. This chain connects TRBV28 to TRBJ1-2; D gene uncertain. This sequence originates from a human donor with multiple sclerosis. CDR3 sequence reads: CASKPAGRDGYTF. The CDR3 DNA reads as TGTGCCAGCAAACCGGCGGGGAGAGATGGCTACACCTTC.